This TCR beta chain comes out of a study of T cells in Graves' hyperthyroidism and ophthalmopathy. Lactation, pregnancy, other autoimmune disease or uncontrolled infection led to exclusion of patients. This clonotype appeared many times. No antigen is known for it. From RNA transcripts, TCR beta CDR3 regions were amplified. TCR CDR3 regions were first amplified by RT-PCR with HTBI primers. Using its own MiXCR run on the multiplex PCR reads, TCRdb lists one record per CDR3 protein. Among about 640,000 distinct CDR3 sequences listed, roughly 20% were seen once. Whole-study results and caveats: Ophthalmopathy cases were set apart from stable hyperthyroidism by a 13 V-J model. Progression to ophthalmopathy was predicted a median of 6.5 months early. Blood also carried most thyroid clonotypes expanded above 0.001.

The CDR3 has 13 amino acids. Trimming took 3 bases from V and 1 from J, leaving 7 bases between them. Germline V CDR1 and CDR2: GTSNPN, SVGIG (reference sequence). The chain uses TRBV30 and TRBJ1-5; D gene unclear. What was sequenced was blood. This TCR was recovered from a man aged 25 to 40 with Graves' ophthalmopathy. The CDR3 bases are TGTGCCTGGAGCTCCTCGAGCAATCAGCCCCAGCATTTT. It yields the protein CAWSSSSNQPQHF.